The rows below give T cell receptor beta chains drawn from one sample of a study of CD8 T cells in ankylosing spondylitis. TCRdb re-called the 5' RACE reads through MiXCR, storing one row per CDR3 protein. The sample includes 250,000 to 400,000 distinct CDR3 sequences, 11% of them seen just once. The sequenced sample consisted of blood, either unsorted or a sorted T cell fraction (not recorded which). The origin of the receptors is a female donor with ankylosing spondylitis or in good health (not recorded which). Both conserved end residues are part of each CDR3. The D gene is left open where the match is weak. Some rows mark clone size as missing; the rest say once, few, many or name a class of expanded clone.

>.|TRBV6-2/TRBV6-3|TRBJ1-5|.
CASKELGNQPQHF
TGTGCCAGTAAGGAGTTAGGGAATCAGCCCCAGCATTTT
>many|TRBV27|TRBJ2-3|.
CASSLSLDSTPNADTQYF
TGTGCCAGCAGTTTATCCCTCGACAGCACTCCGAACGCAGATACGCAGTATTTT
>.|TRBV7-8|TRBJ2-1|TRBD2
CASSPRVAGVGNEQFF
TGTGCCAGCAGCCCCCGGGTAGCGGGAGTCGGTAATGAGCAGTTCTTC
>many|TRBV20-1|TRBJ2-3|TRBD2
CSVLRREGSDTQYF
TGCAGCGTCTTAAGGAGGGAGGGCTCAGATACGCAGTATTTT
>few|TRBV20-1|TRBJ2-3|.
CSGGSEADTQYF
TGCAGTGGGGGCTCCGAGGCAGATACGCAGTATTTT
>many|TRBV12-3/TRBV12-4|TRBJ2-7|.
CASSLGGLYEQYF
TGTGCCAGCAGTTTAGGTGGGTTATACGAGCAGTACTTC
>many|TRBV20-1|TRBJ1-5|.
CSARSVGSNQPQHF
TGCAGTGCTAGGAGTGTGGGTAGCAATCAGCCCCAGCATTTT
>.|TRBV3-1|TRBJ1-1|.
CASSQAGRNTEAFF
TGTGCCAGCAGCCAAGCAGGGAGGAACACTGAAGCTTTCTTT
>many|TRBV20-1|TRBJ1-5|.
CSANSYPNQPQHF
TGCAGTGCAAACAGTTACCCCAATCAGCCCCAGCATTTT
>.|TRBV20-1|TRBJ1-1|.
CSARDPRTGSATFF
TGCAGTGCTAGAGATCCCCGAACAGGGTCGGCAACTTTCTTT
>.|TRBV28|TRBJ1-2|.
CASSTQGSMLRGGYTF
TGTGCCAGCAGTACCCAGGGCAGCATGTTGAGGGGTGGCTACACCTTC
>many|TRBV20-1|TRBJ1-5|.
CSAIGGGNQPQHF
TGCAGTGCTATTGGAGGGGGCAATCAGCCCCAGCATTTT
>many|TRBV20-1|TRBJ2-1|TRBD2
CSASRGFGASGGQAGNEQFF
TGCAGTGCTAGTCGTGGATTTGGGGCCAGCGGGGGCCAGGCTGGTAATGAGCAGTTCTTC
>.|TRBV6-1|TRBJ2-5|.
CASSESVAGTQYF
TGTGCCAGCAGTGAAAGTGTTGCGGGGACCCAGTACTTC
>many|TRBV20-1|TRBJ2-7|TRBD2
CSAHPGGPSYEQYF
TGCAGTGCACACCCGGGGGGGCCGTCCTACGAGCAGTACTTC
>many|TRBV20-1|TRBJ1-1|TRBD1
CSAVPGQANTEAFF
TGCAGTGCAGTACCGGGACAGGCGAACACTGAAGCTTTCTTT
>many|TRBV20-1|TRBJ2-5|.
CSARDQETQYF
TGCAGTGCTAGGGACCAAGAGACCCAGTACTTC
>many|TRBV5-1|TRBJ2-1|TRBD2
CASSLEAGGNEQFF
TGCGCCAGCAGCTTGGAAGCGGGAGGCAATGAGCAGTTCTTC
>many|TRBV14|TRBJ1-2|.
CASSQVGQGLSGYTF
TGTGCCAGCAGCCAAGTGGGGCAGGGCCTAAGTGGCTACACCTTC
>many|TRBV7-2|TRBJ2-7|TRBD1
CASGQVSSYEQYF
TGTGCCAGCGGACAGGTGAGCTCCTACGAGCAGTACTTC
>.|TRBV7-2|TRBJ2-2|.
CASSFGLGELFF
TGTGCCAGCAGCTTCGGCCTCGGGGAGCTGTTTTTT
>few|TRBV5-1|TRBJ2-1|TRBD1
CASSLLGDSSYNEQFF
TGCGCCAGCAGCTTGTTGGGGGACAGCTCCTACAATGAGCAGTTCTTC
>many|TRBV12-3/TRBV12-4|TRBJ2-5|.
CASSFGNQETQYF
TGTGCCAGCAGTTTCGGAAACCAAGAGACCCAGTACTTC
>many|TRBV29-1|TRBJ2-3|.
CSVEKGPTDTQYF
TGCAGCGTTGAAAAGGGGCCGACAGATACGCAGTATTTT
>few|TRBV7-2|TRBJ2-5|.
CASSFRSPETQYF
TGTGCCAGCAGCTTTCGGAGCCCGGAGACCCAGTACTTC
>many|TRBV2|TRBJ1-6|.
CASSEAETLNSPLHF
TGTGCCAGCAGTGAAGCGGAGACACTCAATTCACCCCTCCACTTT
>many|TRBV7-9|TRBJ1-5|.
CASSSTGAPQPQHF
TGTGCCAGCAGCTCAACGGGGGCTCCTCAGCCCCAGCATTTT
>many|TRBV10-3|TRBJ2-1|TRBD1
CAISESLRDRHNEQFF
TGTGCCATCAGTGAGTCGTTGAGGGACAGACACAATGAGCAGTTCTTC
>many|TRBV6-1|TRBJ2-4|.
CASSPRGDIQYF
TGTGCCAGCAGTCCTAGGGGAGACATTCAGTACTTC